This TCR beta chain is from a study of T cells in Graves' hyperthyroidism and ophthalmopathy. The V gene lost 4 bases and the J gene lost 5 bases, with 14 bases spanning the gap. The germline V gene encodes CDR1 KGHDR and CDR2 SFDVKD. The CDR3 spans 15 residues. This clonotype was counted at least ten times. What it binds is unknown. Findings and limits, study-wide: Most thyroid clonotypes expanded above 0.001 appeared in blood too.

TCR beta CDR3 sequences were amplified from RNA transcripts. HTBI primers were the set used in a first-round RT-PCR of the TCR CDR3. TCRdb fed the multiplex PCR reads into MiXCR, producing one record per CDR3 protein. The data hold approximately 600,000 distinct CDR3 sequences, with about 20% observed a single time. Inclusion characteristics of ophthalmopathy patients comprised a Clinical Activity Score of at least 3, a NOSPECS grade of at least 4, and duration under 3 months. Patients were excluded for uncontrolled infection, other autoimmune disease, pregnancy or lactation. The TCR sequence derives from a man aged 30-40 years with Graves' ophthalmopathy. Input material: blood. V is TRBV24-1 and J is TRBJ2-1, with D possibly called TRBD1 or TRBD2 (6 bases each). The CDR3 DNA follows: TGTGCCACCAGTGACGCGGGAACAGGGAACAATGAGCAGTTCTTC. Translating it yields CATSDAGTGNNEQFF.